These 9 T cell receptor beta chains were sequenced from one sample in a study of cytomegalovirus exposure and HLA in healthy donors. Sequencing used immunoSEQ multiplex PCR; TCRdb keeps in-frame clones, though not all of them. Among some 75,000 clones listed, roughly 95% were seen once. Sequencing was done on a sample of PBMCs. Receptors were obtained from a woman aged 18-29 years in good health and CMV-seronegative.

The chain links TRBV29-1 to TRBJ2-2; D uncertain. The CDR3 consists of 13 residues. Trimming took 5 bases from V and 4 from J, leaving 11 bases between them. Germline CDR1 SQVTM, CDR2 ANQGSEA. The CDR3 DNA sequence: TGCAGCGTTTTTAGACATTCCACCGGGGAGCTGTTTTTT. Translating gives CSVFRHSTGELFF.

This chain connects TRBV30 to TRBJ1-5, with TRBD1 identical over 7 bases. CDR1 and CDR2 from the germline V gene are GTSNPN and SVGIG (reference sequence). The CDR3 covers 11 residues. V shed 2 bases, J shed 8 bases, and the junction held 0 bases outside the gene matches. The CDR3 nucleotides are TGTGCCTGGAGTCAGGGGGAGCCCCAGCATTTT. Protein sequence: CAWSQGEPQHF.

This chain uses TRBV14 with TRBJ2-2, with 8 nucleotides matching TRBD2. V shed 4 bases, J shed 5 bases, and the junction held 0 bases outside the gene matches. Per germline, CDR1 SGHDN and CDR2 FVKESK. The CDR3 has 13 residues. The CDR3, as DNA: TGTGCCAGCAGCCGCGGGGGGACCGGGGAGCTGTTTTTT. It codes for CASSRGGTGELFF.

This chain links TRBV2 with TRBJ2-5; TRBD1 matches 7 bases. The CDR3 loop spans 14 amino acids. Germline CDR1 and CDR2: SNHLY and FYNNEI. V shed 7 bases, J shed 5 bases, and the junction held 10 bases outside the gene matches. The CDR3 DNA sequence: TGTGCCAGCAACTTGGTAGGGGGCGAGGAGACCCAGTACTTC. Translation gives CASNLVGGEETQYF.

The V gene is TRBV28, the J gene TRBJ2-1; D unclear. Per the germline V gene, CDR1 is MDHEN and CDR2 is SYDVKM. V was pared by 4 bases and J by 1 base, with 5 bases between. This CDR3 has 13 residues. CDR3 in DNA: TGTGCCAGCAGTTCGACTTCCTACAATGAGCAGTTCTTC. Translation gives CASSSTSYNEQFF.

V gene TRBV7-9 combines with J gene TRBJ1-5; the match to TRBD1 covers 7 bases. The germline V gene has CDR1 SEHNR and CDR2 FQNEAQ (reference sequence). J lost 5 bases, V lost 1 base, and 2 bases had no gene match. This CDR3 spans 14 amino acids. This CDR3 is CASSLGQGDQPQHF. CDR3 nucleotide sequence: TGTGCCAGCAGCTTAGGCCAGGGGGATCAGCCCCAGCATTTT. Together with reference TRBV7-9 and TRBJ1-5, the CDR3 gives the full variable domain: DTGVSQNPRHKITKRGQNVTFRCDPISEHNRLYWYRQTLGQGPEFLTYFQNEAQLEKSRLLSDRFSAERPKGSFSTLEIQRTEQGDSAMYLCASSLGQGDQPQHFGDGTRLSIL.

The rearrangement links TRBV28 to TRBJ2-6; D perhaps matches TRBD2 (6 bases). Germline CDR1 MDHEN, CDR2 SYDVKM. V was cut by 5 bases and J by 3 bases, with 11 bases left in between. The CDR3 extends over 15 amino acids. The CDR3 DNA reads TGTGCCAGCAGTAACGTGGGGGGTGGGGCCAACGTCCTGACTTTC. This encodes CASSNVGGGANVLTF.

The J gene is TRBJ2-7, the V gene TRBV6-5; D is undetermined. CDR1 MNHEY and CDR2 SVGAGI come from the germline V gene. Trimming took 8 bases from V and 2 from J, leaving 13 bases between them. The CDR3 length is 13 residues. The CDR3 region is CASHTYRTYEQYF. DNA of the CDR3: TGTGCCAGCCACACATACAGAACCTACGAGCAGTACTTC.

The chain employs TRBV11-2 and TRBJ2-1; tentative D call: TRBD2 (5 bases). CDR1 is SGHAT and CDR2 is FQNNGV in the germline V gene. The CDR3 is made up of 14 amino acids. Deletions cut 5 bases from V and 4 bases from J, with 12 bases between. CDR3 protein: CASSPEGGYNEQFF. Written as DNA, the CDR3 is TGTGCCAGCAGCCCAGAGGGTGGGTACAATGAGCAGTTCTTC. The entire variable domain, with the rest obtained from reference TRBV11-2 and TRBJ2-1, is as follows: EAGVAQSPRYKIIEKRQSVAFWCNPISGHATLYWYQQILGQGPKLLIQFQNNGVVDDSQLPKDRFSAERLKGVDSTLKIQPAKLEDSAVYLCASSPEGGYNEQFFGPGTRLTVL.